These 22 T cell receptor beta chains were all obtained from the same sample, sequenced in a study of CD8+ T cells in alopecia areata. It was cDNA, reverse transcribed from extracted RNA, that served as the sequencing template. Using immunoSEQ multiplex PCR, the repertoire was profiled, and TCRdb retains in-frame clones only, with some absent. The data show 95,000 to 120,000 clones, with roughly 64% seen just once and 20% to 25% held by the top ten. Sample: CD8+ T cells sorted from blood. These receptor sequences come from a human donor in good health.

The gene calls are TRBV23-1 and TRBJ2-1; unclear D gene. TRBV23-1 is filed as an ORF, its function uncertain. The ends were cut back, 0 bases at V and 6 bases at J, with 15 bases in the middle. The CDR3 is made up of 16 amino acids. The CDR3 loop is CASSQSKGIRSNEQFF. The CDR3 DNA is TGCGCCAGCAGTCAATCAAAAGGAATACGTTCCAATGAGCAGTTCTTC.

This clone was seen just once. This chain joins TRBV30 and TRBJ2-7; 7 bases align to TRBD1. The CDR3 consists of 14 residues. With V trimmed by 5 bases and J by 3 bases, 10 bases remained unmatched. CDR1 GTSNPN and CDR2 SVGIG come from the germline V gene (reference sequence). For the CDR3, the DNA is TGTGCCTGGGATACAGGGGACACTCACTACGAGCAGTACTTC. Protein product: CAWDTGDTHYEQYF.

The chain couples TRBV27 to TRBJ1-1, with 7 bases matching TRBD1. Germline V gene lookup returns CDR1 MNHEY and CDR2 SMNVEV (reference sequence). The V gene end was trimmed by 3 bases and the J gene end by 1 base; junction bases not matched to a gene: 2. The CDR3 extends over 14 amino acids. CDR3 DNA: TGTGCCAGCAGTTTTGGGACAGCGAACACTGAAGCTTTCTTT. Protein: CASSFGTANTEAFF.

With regard to this clone: In the same sample, other DNA sequences code for this CDR3. The chain joins TRBV7-8 to TRBJ2-1; no firm D call. In germline, CDR1 is SGHVS, CDR2 FQNEAQ. This CDR3 is 11 amino acids long. V lost 2 bases, J lost 9 bases, and 5 bases lay in between. CDR3 nucleotide sequence: TGTGCCAGCAGCTTAACCGTTGAGCAGTTCTTC. Translation gives CASSLTVEQFF.

This clone came up many times. This chain links TRBV19 with TRBJ1-5; D is unclear. CDR1 is LNHDA, CDR2 SQIVND, per germline (reference sequence). The germline V and J ends were trimmed by 4 bases and 7 bases, with 11 bases remaining between them. The CDR3 runs to 13 residues. The DNA for the CDR3 is TGTGCCAGTAGTAGCGGGGATGTGCAGCCCCAGCATTTT. Its translation: CASSSGDVQPQHF.

The chain couples TRBV27 to TRBJ2-1; 12 nucleotides match TRBD2. V dropped 7 bases and J dropped 4; count of bases not matched to a gene: 5. Germline CDR1 MNHEY, CDR2 SMNVEV (reference sequence). The CDR3 length is 15 residues. CDR3 sequence reads: CASTPGTSGYNEQFF. The CDR3 DNA is TGTGCCAGCACTCCCGGGACTAGCGGGTACAATGAGCAGTTCTTC.

V usage is TRBV27 and J usage is TRBJ1-1; weak D call: TRBD1 (6 bases). CDR3 length: 14 amino acids. Deletions cut 5 bases from V and 7 bases from J, with 17 bases between. Per the germline V gene, CDR1 is MNHEY and CDR2 is SMNVEV (reference sequence). Written as DNA, the CDR3 is TGTGCCAGCAGTACGTGGGGGGGGCTGCGTGAAGCTTTCTTT. Its translation: CASSTWGGLREAFF.

This chain joins TRBV20-1 and TRBJ2-3; D is possibly TRBD1 (5 bases). The germline CDR1 and CDR2 sequences are DFQATT and SNEGSKA (reference sequence). This CDR3 spans 11 amino acids. Trimming removed 7 bases from V and 9 bases from J, with 14 bases in between. The CDR3 loop reads CSGPIGETQYF. For the CDR3, the DNA is TGCAGTGGCCCCATAGGGGAAACGCAGTATTTT.

The chain couples TRBV2 to TRBJ2-7; tentatively, D is TRBD1 or TRBD2 (5 bases each). V lost 8 bases and J 5 bases, leaving 22 bases between the germline ends. The CDR3 sequence is 15 residues long. Germline V gene lookup returns CDR1 SNHLY and CDR2 FYNNEI. CDR3 in DNA: TGTGCCAGCGGTAGTATGAGGGGCGCTAGCCACGAGCAGTACTTC. Amino acid sequence: CASGSMRGASHEQYF.

V and J are TRBV5-6 and TRBJ1-5; D not certain. The CDR3 is 15 residues long. The V end was cut by 2 bases, the J end by 2 bases, with 11 bases between. The germline gives CDR1 SGHDT, CDR2 YYEEEE. The CDR3 region has the DNA TGTGCCAGCAGCTTTGGGAGGATAGGCAATCAGCCCCAGCATTTT. Protein sequence: CASSFGRIGNQPQHF.

In the case of this clone: This CDR3 is also generated by other DNA sequences in the sample. The chain is built from TRBV5-1 and TRBJ1-6; D is perhaps TRBD1 (5 bases). The germline gives CDR1 SGHRS, CDR2 YFSETQ. Trimming removed 2 bases at V and 7 bases at J, with 13 bases between. This CDR3 is 15 amino acids long. The CDR3 DNA sequence: TGCGCCAGCAGCTTCTACGGGACGGTGAATTCACCCCTCCACTTT. Protein: CASSFYGTVNSPLHF.

The table lists this clone with a few counts. The rearrangement joins TRBV7-2 to TRBJ2-5; 10 nucleotides agree with TRBD1. Germline loops: CDR1 SGHTA, CDR2 FQGNSA. V shed 0 bases and J 4 bases; nucleotides not matched to a gene: 2. This CDR3 contains 15 residues. CDR3 nucleotide sequence: TGTGCCAGCAGCTTAGCGGGACAGGGGCTAGAGACCCAGTACTTC. Translation: CASSLAGQGLETQYF.

In its sample, this clone was seen a few times. J is TRBJ2-1 and V is TRBV5-6; D is unclear. Germline V gives CDR1 SGHDT, CDR2 YYEEEE. The V end was cut by 3 bases, the J end by 3 bases, with 4 bases between. The CDR3 consists of 12 residues. The CDR3 region has the DNA TGTGCCAGCAGCTCCCGCTACAATGAGCAGTTCTTC. Its translation is CASSSRYNEQFF.

This chain connects TRBV30 to TRBJ2-7; D is uncertain. The CDR3 extends over 16 amino acids. Trimming took off 2 bases at V and 3 bases at J, with 20 bases between the two ends. Germline CDR1 is GTSNPN and CDR2 is SVGIG (reference sequence). CDR3 sequence: CAWSPPRGPGFYEQYF. The CDR3 nucleotides read TGTGCCTGGAGTCCCCCTCGAGGACCTGGGTTCTACGAGCAGTACTTC.

There are a few counts of this clone. The chain has TRBV19 and TRBJ1-1; 8 bases line up with TRBD1. After removal of 6 bases from V and 4 bases from J, the junction contained 4 bases not matched to a gene. CDR3 length: 13 residues. Per the germline V gene, CDR1 is LNHDA and CDR2 is SQIVND (reference sequence). In DNA form, the CDR3 reads TGTGCCAGTAGCGCAGGGACAGGCACTGAAGCTTTCTTT. It translates to CASSAGTGTEAFF.

The rearrangement joins TRBV7-6 to TRBJ1-1, with D perhaps matching TRBD1 (6 bases). The CDR3 has 15 amino acids. The germline CDR1 and CDR2 sequences are SGHVS and FNYEAQ. V was pared by 5 bases and J by 4 bases, with 17 bases between. The CDR3 sequence is CASSMPQGLGTEAFF. In nucleotides, the CDR3 is TGTGCCAGCAGCATGCCCCAGGGGCTCGGCACTGAAGCTTTCTTT.

The CDR3 here is CASSPSRVAYGYTF. The CDR3 DNA follows: TGTGCCAGCAGCCCTTCCCGGGTTGCCTATGGCTACACCTTC. The chain uses TRBV5-4 and TRBJ1-2; D not resolved. Germline V gene data show CDR1 as SGHNT and CDR2 as YYREEE (reference sequence). This CDR3 comprises 14 residues. V was trimmed by 4 bases and J by 4 bases, leaving 14 bases between them.

The rearrangement uses TRBV6-5 and TRBJ1-1; TRBD1 aligns across 8 bases. CDR1 is MNHEY and CDR2 is SVGAGI in the germline V gene. The CDR3 consists of 13 residues. V was pared by 5 bases and J by 6 bases, with 5 bases of the junction left unmatched. The CDR3 region is CASSNQGAAEAFF. CDR3 sequence (DNA): TGTGCCAGCAGTAATCAGGGGGCGGCTGAAGCTTTCTTT.

The chain employs TRBV7-9 and TRBJ2-1; D possibly corresponds to TRBD2 (7 bases). V gave up 0 bases and J gave up 13 bases, with 13 bases separating them. The CDR3 is made up of 13 amino acids. Germline V gene lookup returns CDR1 SEHNR and CDR2 FQNEAQ (reference sequence). The DNA for the CDR3 is TGTGCCAGCAGCTTAGCAATGGCGGGGGCTCAGTTCTTC. It encodes CASSLAMAGAQFF. Together with reference TRBV7-9 and TRBJ2-1, the CDR3 gives the full variable domain: DTGVSQNPRHKITKRGQNVTFRCDPISEHNRLYWYRQTLGQGPEFLTYFQNEAQLEKSRLLSDRFSAERPKGSFSTLEIQRTEQGDSAMYLCASSLAMAGAQFFGPGTRLTVL.

V and J are TRBV5-1 and TRBJ1-2; D uncertain. CDR1 and CDR2 from the germline V gene are SGHRS and YFSETQ. The CDR3 has 14 amino acids. The V end was cut by 3 bases, the J end by 4 bases, with 13 bases between. CDR3 sequence reads: CASSWGGRGYGYTF. The CDR3 DNA is TGCGCCAGCAGCTGGGGAGGGCGCGGCTATGGCTACACCTTC.

There are a few counts of this clone. The rearrangement joins TRBV29-1 to TRBJ2-7; 7 nucleotides line up with TRBD2. The CDR3 spans 13 residues. Germline-derived CDR1 and CDR2 are SQVTM and ANQGSEA. V lost 1 base to trimming and J lost 0 bases; unmatched junction nucleotides: 0. This CDR3 is CSVEAGGSYEQYF. The CDR3 DNA reads as TGCAGCGTTGAAGCGGGGGGCTCCTACGAGCAGTACTTC.

This sequence joins TRBV5-4 and TRBJ2-7; TRBD2 might be the D (6 bases). The CDR3 totals 15 residues. CDR1 SGHNT and CDR2 YYREEE come from the germline V gene (reference sequence). The V end lost 3 bases, the J end lost 2 bases, and 15 bases lay between the germline ends. The CDR3 nucleotides are TGTGCCAGCAGCTCGGACGCGGGGCTGACCTACGAGCAGTACTTC. Its protein product is CASSSDAGLTYEQYF.